The 19 T cell receptor beta chains reported below all come from one sample, sequenced in a study of T cells in Graves' hyperthyroidism and ophthalmopathy. Regions amplified from RNA transcripts were the TCR beta CDR3 regions. TCR CDR3 regions were first amplified by RT-PCR with HTBI primers. A single record per CDR3 protein comes from TCRdb applying MiXCR to the multiplex PCR reads. The sample shows more than 500,000 distinct CDR3 sequences, over 45% of them seen only once. Specimen: peripheral blood or thyroid tissue (not recorded which). Every receptor here comes from an adult woman with Graves' disease, either hyperthyroidism or ophthalmopathy (not recorded which).

Ten or more counts support this clonotype. In DNA, the CDR3 is TGTGCCATCAGTGGAACCAGGGGTGGGGGAGCTTTCTTT. It translates to CAISGTRGGGAFF. The chain employs TRBV10-3 and TRBJ1-1; tentatively, D is TRBD1 (6 bases). CDR3 length: 13 amino acids. V was cut by 4 bases and J by 10 bases, with 16 bases left in between. CDR1 and CDR2 from the germline V gene are ENHRY and SYGVKD.

The chain couples TRBV19 to TRBJ1-5; weak D call: TRBD1 (5 bases). Germline V gene sequence: CDR1 LNHDA, CDR2 SQIVND (reference sequence). Trimming cost V 5 bases and J 7 bases, with 12 bases left between them. This CDR3 region has 13 residues. CDR3 DNA: TGTGCCAGTAGTCTGGGACCGGGGCAGCCCCAGCATTTT. This encodes CASSLGPGQPQHF.

A single count supports this clonotype. The rearrangement links TRBV7-9 to TRBJ1-2; D is undetermined. V dropped 3 bases and J dropped 8 bases, with 13 bases sitting between them. Germline CDR1 SEHNR, CDR2 FQNEAQ (reference sequence). This CDR3 has 13 amino acids. CDR3 DNA: TGTGCCAGCAGCTTTACTACCGGCGGGGGCTACACCTTC. Translated: CASSFTTGGGYTF.

This rearrangement joins TRBV19 to TRBJ1-1; D is undetermined. The CDR3 covers 14 residues. The germline V and J ends were trimmed by 8 bases and 0 bases, with 13 bases remaining between them. The germline V gene encodes CDR1 LNHDA and CDR2 SQIVND (reference sequence). The CDR3 protein is CASLPENMNTEAFF. DNA for the CDR3: TGTGCCAGTTTGCCAGAGAACATGAACACTGAAGCTTTCTTT.

This clonotype came up many times. The genes are TRBV20-1 and TRBJ1-5; weak D call: TRBD1 (5 bases). Trimming shortened V by 3 bases and J by 2 bases, and 17 bases separated the two germline ends. Per the germline V gene, CDR1 is DFQATT and CDR2 is SNEGSKA (reference sequence). The CDR3 has 16 amino acids. CDR3 sequence reads: CSARGERGVRNQPQHF. The DNA for the CDR3 is TGCAGTGCTAGGGGCGAGCGGGGCGTGCGCAATCAGCCCCAGCATTTT.

At least ten counts were recorded for this clonotype. The chain combines TRBV29-1 with TRBJ1-2; 12 bases map to TRBD1. Looked up from germline, CDR1 is SQVTM and CDR2 is ANQGSEA. J lost 8 bases, V lost 6 bases, and 7 bases had no gene match. CDR3 length: 13 residues. The CDR3 protein is CSVNRDRGPGYTF. The CDR3 DNA sequence: TGCAGCGTCAACCGGGACAGGGGGCCCGGCTACACCTTC.

This rearrangement joins TRBV20-1 to TRBJ1-5; D gene unclear. The CDR3 extends over 14 amino acids. Deletions cut 3 bases from V and 1 base from J, with 10 bases between. Germline CDR1 is DFQATT and CDR2 is SNEGSKA (reference sequence). The CDR3 sequence: CSASGELSNQPQHF. The CDR3 DNA reads TGCAGTGCTAGCGGGGAGTTAAGCAATCAGCCCCAGCATTTT.

This clonotype was counted once. The V and J genes are TRBV11-1 and TRBJ1-1; 9 nucleotides agree with TRBD1. This CDR3 has 14 residues. Germline-derived CDR1 and CDR2 are SGHAT and FQDESV (reference sequence). J lost 3 bases, V lost 5 bases, and 4 bases had no gene match. CDR3: CASSRWTGDTEAFF. The CDR3 nucleotides read TGTGCCAGCAGCCGCTGGACAGGGGACACTGAAGCTTTCTTT.

The rearrangement joins TRBV4-1 to TRBJ1-5; TRBD1 might be the D (5 bases). The CDR3 sequence is 18 residues long. Trimming stripped 0 bases from V and 6 bases from J, with 21 bases between. The germline V gene encodes CDR1 MGHRA and CDR2 YSYEKL. This CDR3 is CASSQDPPGAVSGQPQHF. CDR3 nucleotide sequence: TGCGCCAGCAGCCAAGACCCCCCCGGGGCAGTCTCGGGTCAGCCCCAGCATTTT.

The chain combines TRBV11-2 with TRBJ2-1; D possibly corresponds to TRBD1 (6 bases). Between the trimmed V and J ends, which lost 7 bases and 3 bases, there was a span of 10 bases. Germline CDR1 is SGHAT and CDR2 is FQNNGV. CDR3 size: 13 residues. In nucleotides, the CDR3 is TGTGCCAGCATGAAGGGGGACTACAATGAGCAGTTCTTC. This gives the protein CASMKGDYNEQFF.

The rearrangement uses TRBV12-3 or TRBV12-4 and TRBJ1-2; 7 nucleotides agree with TRBD1. Trimming cost V 6 bases and J 0 bases; bases outside gene matches: 4. This CDR3 contains 14 residues. CDR3 DNA: TGTGCCAGCAGCCTGGACAGGTCTAACTATGGCTACACCTTC. Translation: CASSLDRSNYGYTF.

This clonotype has at least ten counts. The rearrangement uses TRBV12-3 or TRBV12-4 and TRBJ1-2, with TRBD1 matching 7 bases. Trimming cost V 6 bases and J 2 bases; bases outside gene matches: 6. The CDR3 spans 14 residues. CDR3 amino acids: CASRQGLQNYGYTF. CDR3 DNA: TGTGCCAGCAGACAGGGGTTACAAAACTATGGCTACACCTTC.

The V call is TRBV24-1, the J call TRBJ1-4, with D maybe TRBD1 (6 bases). Trimming took off 6 bases at V and 10 bases at J, with 20 bases between the two ends. Germline V lookup: CDR1 KGHDR, CDR2 SFDVKD. The CDR3 runs to 15 residues. DNA for the CDR3: TGTGCCACCAGTTTGGGCCAGGGGACCGACGGAAAACTGTTTTTT. The encoded protein is CATSLGQGTDGKLFF.

V is TRBV2 and J is TRBJ2-5; D is perhaps TRBD1 (6 bases). This CDR3 has 14 residues. Trimming pared 7 bases from V and 1 base from J, leaving 13 bases between. The germline CDR1 and CDR2 sequences are SNHLY and FYNNEI. Here the CDR3 reads CASTPVGAQETQYF. In DNA, the CDR3 is TGTGCCAGCACCCCCGTGGGGGCCCAAGAGACCCAGTACTTC.

CDR3 sequence (DNA): TGTGCCAGGGGACAGGGCAATTCACCCCTCCACTTT. Its translation is CARGQGNSPLHF. The chain recombines TRBV2 with TRBJ1-6; 9 bases are a match to TRBD1. Unmatched junction bases numbered 1, after V lost 9 bases and J lost 7 bases. Germline V gene data show CDR1 as SNHLY and CDR2 as FYNNEI. The CDR3 length is 12 residues.

The chain carries TRBV11-2 and TRBJ1-6; D is perhaps TRBD1 (5 bases). Germline assignment: CDR1 SGHAT and CDR2 FQNNGV. V was cut by 4 bases and J by 10 bases, with 17 bases left in between. The CDR3 runs 15 residues. The CDR3 DNA is TGTGCCAGCAGCTCAGACAGACGGGGACGATCACCCCTCCACTTT. Its protein product is CASSSDRRGRSPLHF.

The gene calls are TRBV10-3 and TRBJ2-5; possibly TRBD1 or TRBD2 for D (5 bases each). From germline, CDR1 is ENHRY and CDR2 SYGVKD. Trimming removed 10 bases at V and 0 bases at J, with 12 bases between. This CDR3 spans 13 amino acids. DNA for the CDR3: TGTGCCAAAGCTGGGGGAGACCAAGAGACCCAGTACTTC. Its protein product is CAKAGGDQETQYF.

A word on this clonotype: This may stem from a read error, because a much larger clone lies one nucleotide away. The rearrangement joins TRBV20-1 to TRBJ1-2; 7 bases map to TRBD1. This CDR3 region has 13 residues. V lost 3 bases, J lost 3 bases, and 4 bases stayed unmatched. Germline CDR1 and CDR2: DFQATT and SNEGSKA (reference sequence). The CDR3 loop is CSASVTGYYGYTF. The CDR3 bases are TGCAGTGCTAGTGTGACAGGGTACTATGGCTACACCTTC.

The DNA for the CDR3 is TGTGCCAGTAGTACCCGGACGTATAATGGCTACACCTTC. Amino acids: CASSTRTYNGYTF. The chain combines TRBV19 with TRBJ1-2, with D hard to call. Germline V gives CDR1 LNHDA, CDR2 SQIVND (reference sequence). V shed 4 bases and J shed 6 bases, with 12 bases lying between them. This CDR3 is 13 amino acids long.